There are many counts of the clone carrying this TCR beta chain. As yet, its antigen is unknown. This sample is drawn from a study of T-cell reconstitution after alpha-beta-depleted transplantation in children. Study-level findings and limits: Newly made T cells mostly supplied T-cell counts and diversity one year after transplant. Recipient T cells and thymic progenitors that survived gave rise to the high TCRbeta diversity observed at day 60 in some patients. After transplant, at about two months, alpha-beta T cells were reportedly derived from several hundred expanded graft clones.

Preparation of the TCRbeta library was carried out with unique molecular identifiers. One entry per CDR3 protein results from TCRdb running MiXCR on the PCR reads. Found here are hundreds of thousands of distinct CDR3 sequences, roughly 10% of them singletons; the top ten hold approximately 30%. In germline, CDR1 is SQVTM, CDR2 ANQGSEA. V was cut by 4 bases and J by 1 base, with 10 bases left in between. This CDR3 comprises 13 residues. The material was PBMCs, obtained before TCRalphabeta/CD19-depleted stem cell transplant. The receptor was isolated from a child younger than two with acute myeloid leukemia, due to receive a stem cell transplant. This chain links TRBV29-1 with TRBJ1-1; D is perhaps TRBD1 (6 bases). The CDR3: CSVVKQGNTEAFF. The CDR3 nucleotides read TGCAGCGTTGTTAAACAGGGGAACACTGAAGCTTTCTTT.